This record covers a single T cell receptor beta chain. These data belong to a study of blood T cell repertoires in COVID-19. The V gene lost 4 bases and the J gene lost 5 bases, with 17 bases spanning the gap. CDR3 length: 16 residues. CDR1 KGHDR and CDR2 SFDVKD come from the germline V gene. Repertoires were generated with immunoSEQ multiplex PCR, while TCRdb's copy carries only in-frame clones and drops some. The data contain 250,000 to 300,000 clones, approximately 91% of them singletons. The TCR sequence derives from a woman in her twenties or thirties with COVID-19, enrolled during active disease. The material sequenced was peripheral blood. The rearrangement links TRBV24-1 to TRBJ1-5, with D maybe TRBD1 (6 bases). As DNA, the CDR3 is TGTGCCACCAGTGACCGGACCGAAGGGGGGGATCAGCCCCAGCATTTT. This codes for CATSDRTEGGDQPQHF.